This record concerns one T cell receptor beta chain sequence. Original handling: Reference gene primer amplification gave nucleated cell count estimates. TCRdb's table, derived via immunoSEQ multiplex PCR, lists solely in-frame clones and lacks some. The DNA was the basis for D and trimming; V, J and clone size are from that table. This repertoire shows roughly 410,000 clones, approximately 89% found once; its top ten account for about 2.1%. Trimming pared 2 bases from V and 11 bases from J, leaving 11 bases between. In germline, CDR1 is SGHAT, CDR2 FQNNGV. The CDR3 is 12 amino acids. This sample stems from a study of blood T cell repertoires in COVID-19. Study background: The United States, Italy and Spain supplied acute and convalescent COVID-19 samples.

During active infection, Seattle patients enrolled and were then monitored through disease. Source material: peripheral blood. The receptor was isolated from a woman aged 55-70 years with COVID-19, enrolled during active disease. V is TRBV11-2 and J is TRBJ2-3, with D possibly TRBD2 on 5 matching bases. CDR3 sequence: CASSLRELEQYF. The CDR3 region has the DNA TGTGCCAGCAGCTTAAGGGAGCTTGAGCAGTATTTT.